This T cell receptor beta chain was documented in a study of CD8 T cells in ankylosing spondylitis. With molecular barcodes, quantitative 5'-RACE was used to make the TCR beta libraries. TCRdb fed the 5' RACE reads into MiXCR, producing one record per CDR3 protein. This sample has about 130,000 distinct CDR3 sequences, with around 15% found just once. This clonotype was seen many times. The target antigen is unknown. Overall study results and limits: Blood of patients with ankylosing spondylitis appeared to be characterized by a TCR beta motif of roughly eight highly homologous variants. A number of the motif variants had already been described in reactive arthritis synovial fluid and blood.

Germline lookup yields CDR1 SGHAT and CDR2 FQNNGV. V dropped 0 bases and J dropped 5; count of bases not matched to a gene: 7. The CDR3 is 16 residues long. The sequenced sample consisted of blood, either unsorted or a sorted T cell fraction (not recorded which). The chain joins TRBV11-2 to TRBJ2-5; the match to TRBD2 covers 9 bases. The sequence came from a female donor with ankylosing spondylitis or in good health (not recorded which). The CDR3 reads CASSLDMAGGLETQYF. In DNA, the CDR3 is TGTGCCAGCAGCTTAGATATGGCGGGAGGGTTGGAGACCCAGTACTTC. The full variable domain, its missing parts supplied by reference TRBV11-2 and TRBJ2-5, is EAGVAQSPRYKIIEKRQSVAFWCNPISGHATLYWYQQILGQGPKLLIQFQNNGVVDDSQLPKDRFSAERLKGVDSTLKIQPAKLEDSAVYLCASSLDMAGGLETQYFGPGTRLLVL.